This is a list of T cell receptor beta chains from one sample in a study of early T cells in non-severe SARS-CoV-2 infection. TCRdb re-called the 5' RACE reads through MiXCR, storing one row per CDR3 protein. The sample consists of 30,000 to 40,000 distinct CDR3 sequences, around 4.1% of them appearing once. The sample was whole blood. These TCRs come from an adult who was a healthcare worker with PCR-confirmed SARS-CoV-2 infection or an uninfected control (not recorded which). Each CDR3 is given with its conserved first and last residue. The order of the fields is clone size, V gene, J gene, CDR3 length, D gene, CDR3 DNA, CDR3 protein. A D gene is named only where the DNA matches it firmly. Size is omitted from some rows. Given values are once, few, many or a class for expanded clones.

clone_size: medium-sized
v_call: TRBV4-1
j_call: TRBJ2-1
cdr3_length: 16
d_call: -
cdr3_nt: TGCGCCAGCAGCCAAAGGGGGAGTATCTTTCGGAATGAGCAGTTCTTC
cdr3_aa: CASSQRGSIFRNEQFF

clone_size: -
v_call: TRBV3-1
j_call: TRBJ2-3
cdr3_length: 18
d_call: TRBD2
cdr3_nt: TGTGCCAGCAGCCAAGGCCTAGCGGGGGCCCCTGGCGCAGATACGCAGTATTTT
cdr3_aa: CASSQGLAGAPGADTQYF

clone_size: many
v_call: TRBV5-1
j_call: TRBJ2-3
cdr3_length: 16
d_call: TRBD1
cdr3_nt: TGCGCCAGCAGCTTGGGAGGGGGCGATGGCACAGATACGCAGTATTTT
cdr3_aa: CASSLGGGDGTDTQYF

clone_size: many
v_call: TRBV5-1
j_call: TRBJ2-1
cdr3_length: 14
d_call: -
cdr3_nt: TGCGCCAGCAGCCTGGCGGAATCGGGTGGTGAGCAGTTCTTC
cdr3_aa: CASSLAESGGEQFF

clone_size: many
v_call: TRBV7-2
j_call: TRBJ2-3
cdr3_length: 15
d_call: TRBD2
cdr3_nt: TGTGCCAGCAGCATGAGCGGGGGGGCGACAGATACGCAGTATTTT
cdr3_aa: CASSMSGGATDTQYF

clone_size: many
v_call: TRBV12-3/TRBV12-4
j_call: TRBJ2-2
cdr3_length: 13
d_call: -
cdr3_nt: TGTGCCAGCAGAAAGGGGATTCCCGGGGAGCTGTTTTTT
cdr3_aa: CASRKGIPGELFF

clone_size: many
v_call: TRBV10-3
j_call: TRBJ2-3
cdr3_length: 13
d_call: -
cdr3_nt: TGTGCCATCAGTGATCACGCCACAGATACGCAGTATTTT
cdr3_aa: CAISDHATDTQYF

clone_size: many
v_call: TRBV20-1
j_call: TRBJ1-2
cdr3_length: 11
d_call: -
cdr3_nt: TGCAGTGCTATGGACTATCCGAGCTACACCTTC
cdr3_aa: CSAMDYPSYTF

clone_size: many
v_call: TRBV10-3
j_call: TRBJ2-3
cdr3_length: 11
d_call: -
cdr3_nt: TGTGCCATCAGGAGCACAGATACGCAGTATTTT
cdr3_aa: CAIRSTDTQYF

clone_size: many
v_call: TRBV28
j_call: TRBJ2-3
cdr3_length: 13
d_call: TRBD1
cdr3_nt: TGTGCCAGCTGCTTGACAGGGGCGGATACGCAGTATTTT
cdr3_aa: CASCLTGADTQYF

clone_size: many
v_call: TRBV20-1
j_call: TRBJ2-1
cdr3_length: 17
d_call: TRBD2
cdr3_nt: TGCAGTGCATACGGGGGTAGCGGGATGTCCCCCTACAATGAGCAGTTCTTC
cdr3_aa: CSAYGGSGMSPYNEQFF

clone_size: many
v_call: TRBV20-1
j_call: TRBJ1-6
cdr3_length: 13
d_call: TRBD1
cdr3_nt: TGCAGTGCTAGGGACAGGGAGAATTCACCCCTCCACTTT
cdr3_aa: CSARDRENSPLHF

clone_size: many
v_call: TRBV28
j_call: TRBJ2-7
cdr3_length: 12
d_call: -
cdr3_nt: TGTGCCAGCAGTTCACAGGGTGACGAGCAGTACTTC
cdr3_aa: CASSSQGDEQYF

clone_size: many
v_call: TRBV27
j_call: TRBJ2-7
cdr3_length: 15
d_call: -
cdr3_nt: TGTGCCAGCCGTATCTCGACAGGCCGTACCTACGAGCAGTACTTC
cdr3_aa: CASRISTGRTYEQYF

clone_size: many
v_call: TRBV7-2
j_call: TRBJ1-6
cdr3_length: 16
d_call: TRBD1
cdr3_nt: TGTGCCAGCAGCTTAGAGGGACAGCTACTTAATTCACCCCTCCACTTT
cdr3_aa: CASSLEGQLLNSPLHF

clone_size: many
v_call: TRBV6-5
j_call: TRBJ2-5
cdr3_length: 14
d_call: TRBD2
cdr3_nt: TGTGCCAGCAGTCCTAGCGGAGGGGAAGTGACCCAGTACTTC
cdr3_aa: CASSPSGGEVTQYF

clone_size: many
v_call: TRBV20-1
j_call: TRBJ1-4
cdr3_length: 13
d_call: TRBD1
cdr3_nt: TGCAGTGCAACGACAGGGATCAATGAAAAACTGTTTTTT
cdr3_aa: CSATTGINEKLFF

clone_size: few
v_call: TRBV10-3
j_call: TRBJ2-7
cdr3_length: 16
d_call: -
cdr3_nt: TGTGCCATCAGTGAGTCTCCCGGGGGCCTGACCTACGAGCAGTACTTC
cdr3_aa: CAISESPGGLTYEQYF

clone_size: -
v_call: TRBV5-1
j_call: TRBJ1-4
cdr3_length: 15
d_call: -
cdr3_nt: TGCGCCAGCAGCTCGACGGAGCAAACTAATGAAAAACTGTTTTTT
cdr3_aa: CASSSTEQTNEKLFF

clone_size: many
v_call: TRBV5-8
j_call: TRBJ1-1
cdr3_length: 15
d_call: -
cdr3_nt: TGTGCCAGCCTCCTTCTGGGGCAGGTGAACACTGAAGCTTTCTTT
cdr3_aa: CASLLLGQVNTEAFF

clone_size: many
v_call: TRBV27
j_call: TRBJ2-1
cdr3_length: 17
d_call: TRBD1
cdr3_nt: TGTGCCAGCAGCCGCCCCCCGACAGGGCTAAGTCACAATGAGCAGTTCTTC
cdr3_aa: CASSRPPTGLSHNEQFF

clone_size: -
v_call: TRBV9
j_call: TRBJ2-5
cdr3_length: 18
d_call: -
cdr3_nt: TGTGCCAGCAGCGTAGGAGGCAGTAGCGGACCTTCCCAAGAGACCCAGTACTTC
cdr3_aa: CASSVGGSSGPSQETQYF

clone_size: many
v_call: TRBV2
j_call: TRBJ2-7
cdr3_length: 16
d_call: TRBD2
cdr3_nt: TGTGCCGGTACTACCGGGACTAGCGGGAGGGCGTACGAGCAGTACTTC
cdr3_aa: CAGTTGTSGRAYEQYF

clone_size: many
v_call: TRBV5-4
j_call: TRBJ1-4
cdr3_length: 15
d_call: -
cdr3_nt: TGTGCCAGCAGCTTGGGGCCAGCCTTTAATGAAAAACTGTTTTTT
cdr3_aa: CASSLGPAFNEKLFF

clone_size: many
v_call: TRBV6-5
j_call: TRBJ2-5
cdr3_length: 14
d_call: -
cdr3_nt: TGTGCCAGCAGTTACTCGGGCACCTGGGAGACCCAGTACTTC
cdr3_aa: CASSYSGTWETQYF

clone_size: many
v_call: TRBV14
j_call: TRBJ2-1
cdr3_length: 17
d_call: TRBD1
cdr3_nt: TGTGCCAGCAGCCATGGTCCGGGACAGGGGGCCAGAAATGAGCAGTTCTTC
cdr3_aa: CASSHGPGQGARNEQFF

clone_size: many
v_call: TRBV5-1
j_call: TRBJ2-5
cdr3_length: 16
d_call: -
cdr3_nt: TGCGCCAGCAGCTTGGGCGACACCGGCTCGCAAGAGACCCAGTACTTC
cdr3_aa: CASSLGDTGSQETQYF

clone_size: medium-sized
v_call: TRBV11-3
j_call: TRBJ2-3
cdr3_length: 16
d_call: TRBD2
cdr3_nt: TGTGCCAGCAGCTTAAAAAGCGGGAGTAGCACAGATACGCAGTATTTT
cdr3_aa: CASSLKSGSSTDTQYF

clone_size: many
v_call: TRBV6-2/TRBV6-3
j_call: TRBJ2-1
cdr3_length: 15
d_call: TRBD1
cdr3_nt: TGTGCCAGCAGTTACCCCGGACAGGATCGCCATGAGCAGTTCTTC
cdr3_aa: CASSYPGQDRHEQFF

clone_size: few
v_call: TRBV5-1
j_call: TRBJ1-2
cdr3_length: 14
d_call: -
cdr3_nt: TGCGCCAGCAGCTTGGCACAGGCCCTAGATGGCTACACCTTC
cdr3_aa: CASSLAQALDGYTF

clone_size: many
v_call: TRBV24-1
j_call: TRBJ1-5
cdr3_length: 15
d_call: TRBD1
cdr3_nt: TGTGCCACCAGTGAGGACAGGGAGGGGAATCAGCCCCAGCATTTT
cdr3_aa: CATSEDREGNQPQHF

clone_size: many
v_call: TRBV4-2
j_call: TRBJ1-2
cdr3_length: 16
d_call: TRBD1
cdr3_nt: TGTGCCAGCAGCCAAGATACCGGGACAGCCATTTATGGCTACACCTTC
cdr3_aa: CASSQDTGTAIYGYTF

clone_size: many
v_call: TRBV13
j_call: TRBJ1-3
cdr3_length: 16
d_call: -
cdr3_nt: TGTGCCAGCAGCTTTACTCCCGAACTCGCTGGAAACACCATATATTTT
cdr3_aa: CASSFTPELAGNTIYF

clone_size: -
v_call: TRBV6-4
j_call: TRBJ2-7
cdr3_length: 15
d_call: -
cdr3_nt: TGTGCCAGCAGAGACACCGTCGAGATCCTATACGAGCAGTACTTC
cdr3_aa: CASRDTVEILYEQYF

clone_size: -
v_call: TRBV9
j_call: TRBJ1-1
cdr3_length: 14
d_call: TRBD1
cdr3_nt: TGTGCCAGCAGCGTGACAGGGACGGCCACTGAAGCTTTCTTT
cdr3_aa: CASSVTGTATEAFF

clone_size: many
v_call: TRBV6-5
j_call: TRBJ1-5
cdr3_length: 16
d_call: -
cdr3_nt: TGTGCCAGCAGCACTTACGGAGGGATGGGCAATCAGCCCCAGCATTTT
cdr3_aa: CASSTYGGMGNQPQHF

clone_size: many
v_call: TRBV20-1
j_call: TRBJ1-5
cdr3_length: 16
d_call: -
cdr3_nt: TGCAGTGCTAGAGATCCGTCCAGGGCGAACAATCAGCCCCAGCATTTT
cdr3_aa: CSARDPSRANNQPQHF

clone_size: few
v_call: TRBV9
j_call: TRBJ1-2
cdr3_length: 15
d_call: -
cdr3_nt: TGTGCCAGCAGCGTAGCGGGACGGACGATCTATGGCTACACCTTC
cdr3_aa: CASSVAGRTIYGYTF

clone_size: many
v_call: TRBV6-5
j_call: TRBJ2-1
cdr3_length: 14
d_call: -
cdr3_nt: TGTGCCAGCAGGGTAAACGGCCAGGTAGGGGAGCAGTTCTTC
cdr3_aa: CASRVNGQVGEQFF